This passage covers 20 T cell receptor beta chains from one sample sequenced in a study of OX40 agonist ivuxolimab in advanced cancers. Sequenced by immunoSEQ multiplex PCR; TCRdb stores in-frame clones only, minus some. The sample holds roughly 97,000 clones, roughly nine tenths seen once. Sequencing was performed on CD4+ or CD8+ T cells sorted from blood, taken in a trial of the OX40 agonist ivuxolimab. The receptors come from an adult with an advanced solid tumor such as melanoma, head and neck, liver or kidney cancer.

The chain combines TRBV27 with TRBJ2-7; D may be TRBD1 or TRBD2 (6 bases each). The ends were cut back, 6 bases at V and 3 bases at J, with 12 bases in the middle. The CDR3 sequence is 13 residues long. Per germline, CDR1 MNHEY and CDR2 SMNVEV (reference sequence). The CDR3 sequence is CASRRGAYYEQYF. The CDR3 bases are TGTGCCAGCAGAAGGGGGGCCTACTACGAGCAGTACTTC.

This chain connects TRBV29-1 to TRBJ1-1, with D tentatively TRBD1 (5 bases). This CDR3 contains 13 residues. Germline V gives CDR1 SQVTM, CDR2 ANQGSEA. The germline V and J ends were trimmed by 1 base and 4 bases, with 10 bases remaining between them. The CDR3 sequence: CSVEGTQGTEAFF. The CDR3 region has the DNA TGCAGCGTTGAAGGGACTCAGGGCACTGAAGCTTTCTTT. The full variable domain, its missing parts supplied by reference TRBV29-1 and TRBJ1-1, is SAVISQKPSRDICQRGTSLTIQCQVDSQVTMMFWYRQQPGQSLTLIATANQGSEATYESGFVIDKFPISRPNLTFSTLTVSNMSPEDSSIYLCSVEGTQGTEAFFGQGTRLTVV.

The chain carries TRBV18 and TRBJ2-3; D is uncertain. Germline CDR1 and CDR2: KGHSH and LQKENI. The CDR3 covers 16 residues. V lost 1 base to trimming and J lost 6 bases, with 17 bases between them. CDR3: CASSPQSDRPPDTQYF. CDR3 DNA: TGTGCCAGCTCACCACAGAGCGACCGGCCTCCCGATACGCAGTATTTT.

V gene TRBV7-3 combines with J gene TRBJ1-1; tentatively, D is TRBD1 (5 bases). The CDR3 has 13 amino acids. Germline V CDR1 and CDR2: SGHTA, FQGTGA. The V end was cut by 6 bases, the J end by 5 bases, with 13 bases between. The CDR3 coding sequence is TGTGCCAGCAGGGATCCGGGGACTACTGAAGCTTTCTTT. This sequence encodes CASRDPGTTEAFF.

The chain carries TRBV6-1 and TRBJ1-2; 10 nucleotides match TRBD1. Germline V lookup: CDR1 MNHNS, CDR2 SASEGT. The CDR3 is 14 residues long. J was trimmed by 6 bases and V by 0 bases; bases with no gene match: 1. The CDR3 DNA is TGTGCCAGCAGTGAAGCTGGACAGGGGGATGGCTACACCTTC. This codes for CASSEAGQGDGYTF.

V usage is TRBV30 and J usage is TRBJ1-1; TRBD1 agrees at 8 bases. Losses at the gene ends were 3 bases for V and 4 bases for J; bases not matched to a gene: 7. The CDR3 consists of 14 residues. Germline CDR1 and CDR2: GTSNPN and SVGIG (reference sequence). CDR3 amino acids: CAWSPGQGGTEAFF. CDR3 bases: TGTGCCTGGAGCCCCGGACAGGGAGGCACTGAAGCTTTCTTT. The whole variable domain, remainder taken from reference TRBV30 and TRBJ1-1, is SQTIHQWPATLVQPVGSPLSLECTVEGTSNPNLYWYRQAAGRGLQLLFYSVGIGQISSEVPQNLSASRPQDRQFILSSKKLLLSDSGFYLCAWSPGQGGTEAFFGQGTRLTVV.

The rearrangement links TRBV9 to TRBJ2-7, with D hard to call. Germline CDR1 SGDLS, CDR2 YYNGEE. Between the trimmed V and J ends, which lost 4 bases and 5 bases, there was a span of 13 bases. There are 13 residues in the CDR3. This CDR3 reads CASSLNPDDEQYF. CDR3 coding DNA: TGTGCCAGCAGCCTAAACCCTGACGACGAGCAGTACTTC.

The rearrangement links TRBV5-1 to TRBJ1-4, with 7 bases identical to TRBD1. V trimming: 4 bases; J trimming: 0 bases; junction bases outside the gene matches: 3. This CDR3 is built from 15 residues. Germline loops: CDR1 SGHRS, CDR2 YFSETQ. CDR3 residues: CASSRQGATNEKLFF. The CDR3 DNA is TGCGCCAGCAGCAGACAGGGTGCAACTAATGAAAAACTGTTTTTT.

The rearrangement joins TRBV30 to TRBJ1-5; TRBD1 might be the D (6 bases). Germline V gene sequence: CDR1 GTSNPN, CDR2 SVGIG (reference sequence). The V end lost 0 bases, the J end lost 7 bases, and 13 bases lay between the germline ends. The CDR3 covers 14 residues. CDR3 nucleotide sequence: TGTGCCTGGAGTGTGGACAGCGGGGAGCAGCCCCAGCATTTT. Translation gives CAWSVDSGEQPQHF.

The CDR3, as DNA: TGTGCCAGCAGTTTCCTAGGGACGATAGGCTACACCTTC. Translating gives CASSFLGTIGYTF. This sequence joins TRBV27 and TRBJ1-2, with D possibly being TRBD1 (5 bases). Germline assignment: CDR1 MNHEY and CDR2 SMNVEV (reference sequence). The V end was cut by 3 bases, the J end by 8 bases, with 13 bases between. The CDR3 is 13 residues long.

The rearrangement joins TRBV6-1 to TRBJ2-3; D is unclear. V was trimmed by 7 bases and J by 1 base, leaving 12 bases between them. The CDR3 spans 14 residues. Germline CDR1 and CDR2: MNHNS and SASEGT. CDR3 DNA sequence: TGTGCCAGCACGGCCTTCCTACGCACAGATACGCAGTATTTT. It is translated as CASTAFLRTDTQYF.

The genes are TRBV5-8 and TRBJ2-1, with 9 nucleotides matching TRBD2. The CDR3 is made up of 16 amino acids. CDR1 is SGHTS, CDR2 YDEGEE, per germline. V lost 10 bases, J lost 5 bases, and 16 bases stayed unmatched. CDR3 residues: CAPLVRGRGGNNEQFF. The CDR3 DNA follows: TGTGCCCCCCTTGTTCGCGGGAGGGGGGGAAACAATGAGCAGTTCTTC.

The chain couples TRBV9 to TRBJ1-2, with 7 positions matching TRBD1. The V segment lost 0 bases and the J segment 6 bases; nucleotides outside the gene matches: 5. The CDR3 covers 14 residues. Germline-derived CDR1 and CDR2 are SGDLS and YYNGEE. The CDR3 is CASSVGQGGNGYTF. The CDR3 bases are TGTGCCAGCAGCGTAGGTCAGGGGGGCAATGGCTACACCTTC. The variable domain in full, with the rest retrieved from reference TRBV9 and TRBJ1-2, is DSGVTQTPKHLITATGQRVTLRCSPRSGDLSVYWYQQSLDQGLQFLIQYYNGEERAKGNILERFSAQQFPDLHSELNLSSLELGDSALYFCASSVGQGGNGYTFGSGTRLTVV.

The chain carries TRBV4-2 and TRBJ2-3; no clear D. Trimming stripped 0 bases from V and 3 bases from J, with 10 bases between. Germline V gene sequence: CDR1 LGHNA, CDR2 YNFKEQ. This CDR3 comprises 15 residues. CDR3 DNA: TGTGCCAGCAGCCAAGACCCTAGGAGTACAGATACGCAGTATTTT. This encodes CASSQDPRSTDTQYF.

This clone was counted between two and nine times. V is TRBV6-5 and J is TRBJ2-7, with D unclear. Germline V gives CDR1 MNHEY, CDR2 SVGAGI. V lost 0 bases and J 1 base, leaving 10 bases between the germline ends. CDR3 length: 15 residues. DNA for the CDR3: TGTGCCAGCAGTTACTCCGGCACAGTTTCCTACGAGCAGTACTTC. This sequence encodes CASSYSGTVSYEQYF.

The chain couples TRBV19 to TRBJ1-6; D is unclear. In germline, CDR1 is LNHDA, CDR2 SQIVND (reference sequence). This CDR3 contains 14 residues. The ends were cut back, 3 bases at V and 10 bases at J, with 13 bases in the middle. CDR3 residues: CASSIRGRVSPLHF. The DNA for the CDR3 is TGTGCCAGTAGTATTCGAGGAAGGGTCTCACCCCTCCACTTT.

The chain joins TRBV6-6 to TRBJ1-5, with TRBD1 as a possible D gene (5 bases). This CDR3 has 16 residues. From germline, CDR1 is MNHNY and CDR2 SVGAGI (reference sequence). Trimming shortened V by 5 bases and J by 0 bases, and 14 bases separated the two germline ends. The CDR3 nucleotides are TGTGCCAGCAGTCGACTCCCAGGGTATAGCAATCAGCCCCAGCATTTT. This translates into CASSRLPGYSNQPQHF.

The chain carries TRBV4-3 and TRBJ1-3; D may be TRBD1 (6 bases). CDR1 and CDR2 (germline): LGHNA, YSLEER. The CDR3 runs to 15 residues. Trimming took 4 bases from V and 0 from J, leaving 10 bases between them. The CDR3 region is CASSRRGSSGNTIYF. CDR3 nucleotide sequence: TGCGCCAGCAGCCGGAGGGGGTCCTCTGGAAACACCATATATTTT.

This chain uses TRBV7-9 with TRBJ1-2; D may be TRBD1 (6 bases). There are 15 residues in the CDR3. The V gene lost 5 bases and the J gene lost 1 base, with 14 bases spanning the gap. Germline assignment: CDR1 SEHNR and CDR2 FQNEAQ (reference sequence). CDR3 region: CASSSTQGYNYGYTF. CDR3 bases: TGTGCCAGCAGCAGTACACAGGGATATAACTATGGCTACACCTTC.

J is TRBJ2-5 and V is TRBV19; D is unresolved. The CDR3 extends over 11 amino acids. Trimming shortened V by 9 bases and J by 3 bases, and 8 bases separated the two germline ends. Germline CDR1 reads LNHDA; CDR2 reads SQIVND (reference sequence). Here the CDR3 DNA reads TGTGCCAGCACTGGAGAAGAGACCCAGTACTTC. It yields the protein CASTGEETQYF.